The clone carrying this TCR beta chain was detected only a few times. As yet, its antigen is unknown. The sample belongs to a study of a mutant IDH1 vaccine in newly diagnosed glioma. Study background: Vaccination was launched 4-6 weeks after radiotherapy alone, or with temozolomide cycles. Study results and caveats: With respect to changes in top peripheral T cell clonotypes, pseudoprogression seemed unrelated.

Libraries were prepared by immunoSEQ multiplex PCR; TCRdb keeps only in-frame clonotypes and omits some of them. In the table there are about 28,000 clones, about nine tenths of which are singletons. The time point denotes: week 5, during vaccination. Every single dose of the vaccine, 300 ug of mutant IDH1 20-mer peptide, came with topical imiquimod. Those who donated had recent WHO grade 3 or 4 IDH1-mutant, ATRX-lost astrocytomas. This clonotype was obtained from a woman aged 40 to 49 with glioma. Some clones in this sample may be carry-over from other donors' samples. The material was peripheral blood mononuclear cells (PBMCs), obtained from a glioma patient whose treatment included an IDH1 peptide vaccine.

In DNA form, the CDR3 reads TGCGCCAGCAGCTCCATGTACGGGGCCAACGTCCTGACTTTC. It encodes CASSSMYGANVLTF. The chain couples TRBV4-1 to TRBJ2-6; D gene unclear. Germline V gives CDR1 MGHRA, CDR2 YSYEKL. Trimming stripped 5 bases from V and 4 bases from J, with 9 bases between. The CDR3 sequence is 14 residues long.